The rows below give T cell receptor beta chains drawn from one sample of a study of blood T cells in healthy people across ages. TCRdb recomputed calls from the 5' RACE reads with MiXCR, one row per CDR3 protein. The profile shows just under 900,000 distinct CDR3 sequences, more than 25% of them singletons. Sequencing used blood. These receptors all stem from a woman older than 75 in good health. Each CDR3 is given with its conserved first and last residue. A D gene is named only where the DNA matches it firmly. Only some rows state a clone size, as once, few, many or a class for expanded clones.

v_call	clone_size	d_call	j_call	cdr3_aa	cdr3_nt
TRBV12-3/TRBV12-4	few	TRBD1	TRBJ1-4	CASRRGQGEKLFF	TGTGCCAGCAGGAGGGGGCAGGGTGAAAAACTGTTTTTT
TRBV7-2	.	TRBD1	TRBJ2-2	CASSLAWGQVTGELFF	TGTGCCAGCAGCTTAGCGTGGGGACAGGTCACCGGGGAGCTGTTTTTT
TRBV7-9	.	TRBD1	TRBJ1-1	CASSLGTGGDTEAFF	TGTGCCAGCAGCCTAGGGACAGGGGGGGACACTGAAGCTTTCTTT
TRBV7-2	few	TRBD2	TRBJ2-3	CASSLVASGGRGWSTDTQYF	TGTGCCAGCAGCTTAGTCGCTAGCGGGGGGCGAGGGTGGTCCACAGATACGCAGTATTTT
TRBV7-9	many	.	TRBJ2-7	CASSLGAWFEQYF	TGTGCCAGCAGCTTAGGGGCGTGGTTCGAGCAGTACTTC
TRBV18	.	.	TRBJ1-2	CASSRGQDGNYGYTF	TGTGCCAGCTCACGAGGACAAGACGGGAACTATGGCTACACCTTC
TRBV27	many	TRBD1	TRBJ2-5	CASSRRGRETQYF	TGTGCCAGCAGTCGCAGGGGGCGAGAGACCCAGTACTTC
TRBV7-9	many	.	TRBJ2-1	CASSGVIEQFF	TGTGCCAGCTCGGGGGTAATTGAGCAGTTCTTC
TRBV11-2	.	.	TRBJ1-5	CASSLSGLGNQPQHF	TGTGCCAGCAGCTTATCAGGGTTGGGCAATCAGCCCCAGCATTTT
TRBV6-4	.	TRBD2	TRBJ2-1	CASSESGLTSGDNEQFF	TGTGCCAGCAGTGAATCGGGGCTGACTAGCGGGGACAATGAGCAGTTCTTC
TRBV7-2	many	TRBD2	TRBJ2-7	CASSLTSSGGAYEQYF	TGTGCCAGCAGCTTGACTTCGAGCGGGGGGGCCTACGAGCAGTACTTC
TRBV29-1	many	.	TRBJ2-1	CSSEEGSGNEQFF	TGCAGCTCAGAAGAGGGCAGTGGCAATGAGCAGTTCTTC
TRBV16	many	TRBD1	TRBJ1-2	CASRQQGAQTRAPNYGYTF	TGTGCCAGCAGGCAACAGGGGGCCCAGACGCGGGCCCCCAACTATGGCTACACCTTC
TRBV29-1	.	.	TRBJ2-5	CSAPSQETQYF	TGCAGCGCCCCTAGCCAGGAGACCCAGTACTTC
TRBV18	.	.	TRBJ2-1	CASSPPRGGLYNEQFF	TGTGCCAGCTCACCACCTCGAGGGGGGCTTTACAATGAGCAGTTCTTC
TRBV7-9	.	TRBD1	TRBJ1-4	CASSLAETGNEKLFF	TGTGCCAGCAGCTTAGCGGAGACAGGGAATGAAAAACTGTTTTTT
TRBV7-2	many	TRBD2	TRBJ2-1	CASSPGTSGWSRSPYNEQFF	TGTGCCAGCAGCCCCGGGACTAGCGGGTGGAGTCGGTCCCCCTACAATGAGCAGTTCTTC
TRBV10-3	many	TRBD1	TRBJ1-5	CAISPGQGQPQHF	TGTGCCATCAGTCCAGGACAGGGACAGCCCCAGCATTTT
TRBV10-3	few	TRBD1	TRBJ1-1	CAISGGQPMNTEAFF	TGTGCCATCAGTGGGGGACAGCCCATGAACACTGAAGCTTTCTTT
TRBV12-3/TRBV12-4	.	.	TRBJ1-5	CASSLGGRQSGNQPQHF	TGTGCCAGCAGTTTAGGGGGGCGGCAGAGTGGCAATCAGCCCCAGCATTTT
TRBV12-3/TRBV12-4	many	.	TRBJ2-1	CASSFFRVRSYNEQFF	TGTGCCAGCAGTTTTTTCAGGGTGAGGTCCTACAATGAGCAGTTCTTC
TRBV14	many	.	TRBJ2-3	CASSQEGHSTDTQYF	TGTGCCAGCAGCCAAGAGGGACATAGCACAGATACGCAGTATTTT
TRBV7-2	many	.	TRBJ1-2	CASSLTRTVVGYGYTF	TGTGCCAGCAGCTTAACGCGGACAGTTGTGGGCTATGGCTACACCTTC
TRBV7-2	few	.	TRBJ2-1	CASSLSRSSRNGQFF	TGTGCCAGCAGCCTGTCACGGTCGTCTAGGAATGGGCAGTTTTTC
TRBV20-1	.	.	TRBJ1-6	CSAHSNGVHSPLHF	TGCAGTGCCCACAGTAACGGGGTTCATTCACCCCTCCACTTT
TRBV12-3/TRBV12-4	few	TRBD2	TRBJ2-1	CASSIGTSRPNEQFF	TGTGCCAGCAGTATCGGGACTAGCCGGCCGAATGAGCAGTTCTTC
TRBV7-9	many	.	TRBJ1-6	CASSLEASPLHF	TGTGCCAGCAGCTTAGAGGCTTCACCCCTCCACTTT
TRBV12-3/TRBV12-4	.	.	TRBJ1-4	CASSLSLHVEKLFF	TGTGCCAGCAGTTTAAGTTTGCATGTTGAAAAACTGTTTTTT
TRBV6-2/TRBV6-3	many	.	TRBJ2-5	CASSYVKLQETQYF	TGTGCCAGCAGTTACGTGAAGTTGCAAGAGACCCAGTACTTC
TRBV10-3	.	.	TRBJ2-7	CAIRDTVSYEQYF	TGTGCCATCAGAGATACAGTCTCCTACGAGCAGTACTTC
TRBV12-3/TRBV12-4	many	TRBD1	TRBJ2-4	CASSQRQGGAKNIQYF	TGTGCCAGCAGTCAAAGACAGGGGGGTGCCAAAAACATTCAGTACTTC
TRBV6-2/TRBV6-3	few	.	TRBJ2-4	CASSYAGQTISLAKNIQYF	TGTGCCAGCAGTTACGCGGGACAGACGATCTCACTAGCCAAAAACATTCAGTACTTC
TRBV11-3	many	.	TRBJ2-1	CASRKTRGTSYNEQFF	TGTGCCAGCAGGAAAACAAGGGGGACCTCATACAATGAGCAGTTCTTC
TRBV12-3/TRBV12-4	many	.	TRBJ1-1	CASRLTGNTEAFF	TGTGCCAGCAGGTTGACGGGGAACACTGAAGCTTTCTTT
TRBV12-3/TRBV12-4	many	TRBD2	TRBJ2-3	CASKSSGGRSTDTQYF	TGTGCCAGCAAAAGTAGCGGGGGGCGTAGCACAGATACGCAGTATTTT
TRBV18	.	.	TRBJ2-5	CASSLVVQETQYF	TGTGCCAGCTCACTAGTAGTTCAAGAGACCCAGTACTTC
TRBV29-1	.	.	TRBJ2-1	CSVARGNEQFF	TGCAGCGTAGCCAGGGGAAATGAGCAGTTCTTC
TRBV20-1	.	.	TRBJ1-2	CSASSFQGNGYTF	TGCAGTGCTAGCTCTTTTCAGGGTAACGGCTACACCTTC
TRBV30	few	TRBD1	TRBJ2-5	CAWDTGQGETQYF	TGTGCCTGGGACACGGGACAGGGAGAGACCCAGTACTTC
TRBV29-1	.	.	TRBJ2-1	CSVVPQADPYNEQFF	TGCAGCGTTGTACCGCAAGCGGATCCCTACAATGAGCAGTTCTTC
TRBV7-2	few	.	TRBJ1-6	CASSRGEGTYNSPLHF	TGTGCCAGCAGCCGGGGGGAGGGAACCTATAATTCACCCCTCCACTTT
TRBV11-3	.	TRBD2	TRBJ2-5	CASSLGGGLAGGYRQETQYF	TGTGCCAGCAGCTTAGGGGGAGGTTTAGCGGGGGGATACCGCCAAGAGACCCAGTACTTC
TRBV6-2/TRBV6-3	many	.	TRBJ2-3	CASSQIVPDTQYF	TGTGCCAGCTCCCAGATTGTCCCAGATACGCAGTATTTT
TRBV29-1	.	.	TRBJ1-1	CSTFHGFGTEAFF	TGCAGCACATTCCACGGGTTCGGTACTGAAGCTTTCTTT
TRBV20-1	.	.	TRBJ2-7	CSASPGSTYEQYF	TGCAGTGCTAGCCCCGGATCAACCTACGAGCAGTACTTC